This TCR beta chain was sequenced for a study of blood T cell repertoires in COVID-19 (dated by TCRdb to the early 2020s). About the study as a whole: Samples covering the acute and convalescent phases of COVID-19 were provided by collaborators in the United States, Italy and Spain. The material from the prospective study consisted of cDNA or gDNA derived from T cells, B-cell-depleted T cells, or PBMCs. Deeply sampled blood TCRbeta repertoires from subjects exposed to, actively infected with, or recovered from COVID-19 were included in the dataset. The repertoires were released in a freely available public database intended as a resource for research on the immune response to SARS-CoV-2. The samples were drawn from the first 160 participants of the ongoing ImmuneRACE study and from 950 to 1,500 subjects provided by 6 global collaborators. A de-identified subject ID, COVID-19 status, age in years and sex were almost always included in the sample metadata. Where HLA class I and class II types were available, the types were taken from metadata supplied by the sample provider, not from assay-based typing. What the work shows at the level of the full study, not this receptor alone: Clinical and demographic metadata were provided uncurated, with the amount varying by source and participant.

A remark on this clone: The target of this receptor is not known. The sample holds no much larger clone one base away, and base qualities are not on file.

Whole blood was collected in K2EDTA tubes by collaborating institutions according to the institutions' own protocols. For TCRbeta analysis, collaborators shipped samples as frozen whole blood, isolated PBMCs, or DNA extracted from either of those sample types. TCRbeta CDR3 regions were amplified from genomic DNA using the immunoSEQ Assay, a bias-controlled multiplex PCR. In the original analysis: The number of nucleated cells in each sample was estimated by amplification of reference gene primers within the assay. Sequence reads were collapsed and filtered to measure the absolute abundance of every unique TCRbeta CDR3 rearrangement. For each sample, productive Simpson clonality was calculated as the square root of Simpson's diversity index over productive rearrangements. Sourced from immuneACCESS, this table was stored by TCRdb with only in-frame sequences that have V and J called. A share of the clones is absent; for the studies checked, an unresolved V gene accounts for under half, and the remainder has no known explanation. V and J calls and clone size are copied from that table; D and trimming were computed from the DNA. Across this sample there are approximately 110,000 clones, with around 86% seen only once. The ten largest clonotypes hold roughly 7.9% of the sample.

The CDR3 starts with the cysteine, ends with the phenylalanine, and has 14 residues. Solely the CDR3 DNA is kept, with 42 bases framed from the first base. The CDR1 and CDR2 encoded by the germline V gene are ENHRY and SYGVKD. V gives up 4 bases and J gives up 6 bases, and the segment between their germline ends measures 15 bases. This sequence originates from a man between 65 and 85 years old with acute or convalescent COVID-19. Recombination connected TRBV10-3 to TRBJ1-1, with TRBD1 perhaps the D gene, on 5 matching bases. The sequenced sample was peripheral blood. The nucleotide sequence is given as TGTGCCATCAGTGTGGATCAGGGTTCGGCTGAAGCTTTCTTT. It encodes CAISVDQGSAEAFF.